Reported below is one TCR beta chain. Across over 20 US areas, participants ranged in age from about 18 to 90 years. Participants were placed into cohorts based on the clinical history they reported. Produced via immunoSEQ multiplex PCR; TCRdb's table is partial and in-frame only. The profile shows 150,000 to 200,000 clones, 75% to 90% of them singletons. Per the germline V gene, CDR1 is MNHNS and CDR2 is SASEGT. Unmatched junction bases numbered 10, after V lost 1 base and J lost 5 bases. The CDR3 contains 16 residues. These data originate in a study of blood T cell repertoires in COVID-19. As for the study in general: Material from acute and convalescent COVID-19 was sourced from the United States, Italy and Spain. T cells, B-cell-depleted T cells, or PBMCs provided the cDNA or gDNA that served as material.

Sequencing was done on a sample of PBMCs or T cells enriched from blood (not recorded which). V and J are TRBV6-1 and TRBJ2-7, with TRBD1 identical over 8 bases. The receptor was derived from a woman aged 55-75 years who had recovered from COVID-19. The CDR3 region has the DNA TGTGCCAGCAGTGAAGGCTGGGGACAGGCTAAGGACGAGCAGTACTTC. The encoded protein is CASSEGWGQAKDEQYF.